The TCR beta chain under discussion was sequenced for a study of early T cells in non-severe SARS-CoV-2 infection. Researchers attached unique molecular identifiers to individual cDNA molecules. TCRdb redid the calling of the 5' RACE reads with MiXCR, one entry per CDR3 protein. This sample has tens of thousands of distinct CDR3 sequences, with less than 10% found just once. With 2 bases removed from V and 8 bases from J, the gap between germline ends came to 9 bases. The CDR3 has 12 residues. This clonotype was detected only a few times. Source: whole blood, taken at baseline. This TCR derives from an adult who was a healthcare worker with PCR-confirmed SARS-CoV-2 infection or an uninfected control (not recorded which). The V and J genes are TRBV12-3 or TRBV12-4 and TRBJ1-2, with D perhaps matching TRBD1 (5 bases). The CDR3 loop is CASSLSRGGYTF. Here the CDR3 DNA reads TGTGCCAGCAGTTTAAGTAGGGGCGGCTACACCTTC.